This T cell receptor (beta chain) is drawn from a study of blood T cells in healthy people across ages. Findings of the study overall: Greater diversity and more naive CD4+ cells were seen in long-lived donors than in aged donors. CMV status of donors was not determined, possibly confounding expanded clonotype changes.

Next came a second PCR, run for about 6 to 12 cycles, which used a sample-barcoded 5' primer along with a J-beta primer mix. TCRdb processed the 5' RACE reads anew with MiXCR; each CDR3 protein has one entry. The table has approximately 800,000 distinct CDR3 sequences, around three fifths seen once. For this clonotype: The target antigen is unknown.

The receptor was isolated from a man aged 40-55 years in good health. Sample: blood.

The CDR3 reads CASSLSGRATDTQYF. CDR3 nucleotide sequence: TGTGCCAGCAGTTTATCCGGGAGGGCCACAGATACGCAGTATTTT. The gene calls are TRBV27 and TRBJ2-3; 8 bases fit TRBD2. The V gene end was trimmed by 0 bases and the J gene end by 2 bases; junction bases not matched to a gene: 1. Germline loops: CDR1 MNHEY, CDR2 SMNVEV (reference sequence). The CDR3 spans 15 residues.